This T cell receptor beta chain emerged from a study of Graves' ophthalmopathy and Graves' hyperthyroidism. Regarding the study as a whole: Thyroid clonotypes that were expanded above 0.001 frequency mostly also appeared in blood.

With respect to this clonotype: What it recognizes is unknown.

Diagnosis was based on clinical symptoms, serum thyroxine, TRAb, thyroid ultrasound and orbital computed tomography. Amplification of the TCR beta CDR3 regions used RNA transcripts (as template). RT-PCR in the first round used HTBI primers; a second-round multiplex PCR followed. MiXCR, applied by TCRdb to the multiplex PCR reads, yields one record per CDR3 protein. The sample gives around 1.1 million distinct CDR3 sequences, approximately 35% of which show up once; 11% is in the top ten. The CDR3 consists of 14 residues. Germline V gene sequence: CDR1 MNHEY, CDR2 SMNVEV (reference sequence). Between the trimmed V and J ends, which lost 7 bases and 1 base, there was a span of 13 bases.

This receptor was identified in an adult man with Graves' hyperthyroidism. The rearrangement joins TRBV27 to TRBJ1-1; no definite D call. Sequencing was carried out using peripheral blood or thyroid tissue (not recorded which). The CDR3 coding sequence is TGTGCCAGCACAACTCCGGGGTCGAACACTGAAGCTTTCTTT. It codes for CASTTPGSNTEAFF.